This T cell receptor (beta chain) was recovered during a study of CD4 T cells in relation to SARS-CoV-2 and coronaviruses (dated by TCRdb to the early 2020s). Regarding the research as a whole: In the ViraFEST assay, PBMCs were grown with antigen for around ten days, and TCR beta CDR3s were then sequenced to identify antigen-specific clonal expansions. An HIV-1 Nef peptide pool or a culture without peptide was used as the negative reference condition. HLA restriction was mapped for shared crossreactive spike epitopes using patient-derived lymphoblastoid cell lines. At the level of individual TCR clonotypes, the study measured memory CD4+ T cell crossreactivity between SARS-CoV-2 spike protein and common cold coronavirus spike proteins. The Adaptive Biotechnologies TCR-sequencing kit was used to sequence samples from a few pre-COVID donors and the naive versus memory experiments, whereas other data were Illumina-based. A different TCR-beta assay, based on Illumina, was used to sequence expansion assays from other donors in the study. What the study reported, not specific to this receptor: The study was limited by small numbers of patients and tested TCRs. Compared with monoreactive clones, crossreactive clones had significantly weaker SARS-CoV-2-driven expansion, a result consistent with antigenic imprinting. No donor contributed both pre-pandemic and post-infection samples, which limited tracing the source of pre-existing responses. Since the crossreactivity analysis centred on spike protein, crossreactivity against other viral proteins was not assessed. Memory CD4+ clonotypes crossrecognizing SARS-CoV-2 and at least one common cold coronavirus spike were found in roughly 65% of donors.

A remark on this clone: The clone's antigen remains unknown. No much larger clone is present one base from it, and per-base qualities are unavailable.

CD4+ T cells from unexposed donors were collected before the COVID-19 pandemic (2011-2018). Following 10 days of culture, the EasySep CD4+ T cell isolation kit was used to isolate CD4+ T cells. Unexposed donor CD4+ T cells were tested for reactivity to SARS-CoV-2 S and N and four common cold coronavirus spike pools, as cell number allowed. PBMCs were cultured at under 2.5 million per well in IMDM supplemented with 5% human AB serum and 9 to 10 IU/ml IL-2. Half of the culture medium was replaced with fresh IL-2-containing medium on days 3 and 7. Each peptide culture condition was generally run in triplicate replicate wells. Leukapheresis product for the unexposed donors was purchased commercially. PBMCs were isolated from leukapheresis product or whole blood by Ficoll-Paque PLUS gradient centrifugation. PBMCs were either cryopreserved at -140 degrees C or used fresh in the expansion assay. The QIAamp Micro DNA Kit was used to extract genomic DNA from the CD4+ T cells.

The germline V gene gives CDR1 as MDHEN and CDR2 as SYDVKM. V lost 2 bases and J lost 4 bases, and the count of bases not matched to a germline gene is 12. The CDR3, cysteine through phenylalanine, is 17 amino acids long. Only the CDR3 portion is preserved as DNA: 51 bases, with reading frame beginning at the first base. The library was made by the immunoSEQ multiplex PCR assay. The study's own analysis went as follows. During preprocessing, nonproductive sequences were removed, as were CDR3s that did not start with C, did not end with F or W, or were shorter than 7 amino acids. The MANAFEST web app was used to call antigen-specific clonotypes on the basis of expansion compared with the reference and with other culture wells. A clone counted as positive if significantly expanded in 2 of 3 replicate wells versus the reference culture at FDR below 0.05. To be called positive, a clone also had to show significant expansion compared with every other tandem well and an odds ratio greater than 5. CDR3 homology was quantified as pairwise Levenshtein distance, calculated with the stringdist R package after three terminal residues were trimmed from each end. TCRdb provides this immuneACCESS table in a form limited to in-frame rearrangements. Some clones are lacking; in checked studies, under half of them reflect an unresolved V gene, and why the rest are absent is not known. The DNA was the basis for D and trimming; V, J and clone size are from that table. Across this sample there are more than 20,000 clones, with less than 85% seen only once. The ten largest account for around 29% of the sample.

The chain couples TRBV28 to TRBJ2-7, and 9 junction bases match TRBD1. The sequence derives from a human donor in good health. Sequencing was done on a sample of CD4+ T cells from PBMCs, cultured in vitro. The CDR3 amino acid sequence is: CASSLAVPGTGKYEQYF. The nucleotides read TGTGCCAGCAGTTTAGCCGTGCCTGGGACAGGGAAGTACGAGCAGTACTTC.